This T cell receptor beta chain was sequenced in a study of technical replicates of blood from a handful of donors. Profiled with immunoSEQ multiplex PCR; TCRdb holds only in-frame clones, not every one. The sample gives 75,000 to 95,000 clones, around 96% of which show up once; roughly 0.36% is in the top ten. V gave up 1 base and J gave up 7 bases, with 4 bases separating them. Germline V CDR1 and CDR2: LNHNV, YYDKDF (reference sequence). The CDR3 loop spans 12 amino acids. The sample comprised T cells isolated from PBMCs. The rearrangement links TRBV15 to TRBJ2-2; no clear D gene. This TCR was recovered from a human donor in good health. CDR3 loop: CATSRVNGELFF. CDR3 bases: TGTGCCACCAGCAGAGTCAACGGGGAGCTGTTTTTT.